Below are 3 T cell receptor beta chains sequenced from a single sample in a study of T cells after yellow fever vaccination. One entry per CDR3 protein, called by TCRdb with MiXCR from the 5' RACE reads. The sample has a few hundred thousand distinct CDR3 sequences; roughly 4% are singletons. The source was PBMCs, collected on the day of the yellow fever booster vaccination. The source of these receptors is a man younger than 35 who received the YFV17D yellow fever vaccine.

A few counts support this clonotype. The rearrangement joins TRBV11-2 to TRBJ2-7; D may match TRBD1 or TRBD2 (6 bases each). Germline V CDR1 and CDR2: SGHAT, FQNNGV. The CDR3 spans 14 residues. V lost 7 bases and J lost 3, with 16 bases in between. CDR3 sequence (DNA): TGTGCCAGCACCGGAGGGGTAGGGGGCTACGAGCAGTACTTC. It specifies CASTGGVGGYEQYF.

The rearrangement joins TRBV5-4 to TRBJ2-7; possible D gene TRBD2, 6 bases. Trimming took off 5 bases at V and 2 bases at J, with 17 bases between the two ends. From germline, CDR1 is SGHNT and CDR2 YYREEE (reference sequence). The length of the CDR3 is 15 residues. CDR3 protein: CASSDGGWRPYEQYF. CDR3 nucleotide sequence: TGTGCCAGCAGTGACGGGGGTTGGAGGCCCTACGAGCAGTACTTC.

This clonotype was observed a few times. This chain joins TRBV7-2 and TRBJ2-6; D gene ambiguous. The CDR3 length is 17 residues. V was clipped by 1 base and J by 0 bases, with 10 bases between them. The germline CDR1 and CDR2 sequences are SGHTA and FQGNSA. CDR3 bases: TGTGCCAGCAGCTTAGTTGGACGGATCTCTGGGGCCAACGTCCTGACTTTC. It is translated as CASSLVGRISGANVLTF. The variable domain in full, completed from reference TRBV7-2 and TRBJ2-6, reads GAGVSQSPSNKVTEKGKDVELRCDPISGHTALYWYRQSLGQGLEFLIYFQGNSAPDKSGLPSDRFSAERTGGSVSTLTIQRTQQEDSAVYLCASSLVGRISGANVLTFGAGSRLTVL.